The TCR beta chain described here comes from a study of beta chain features in type 1 diabetes. General study findings and limits: PCR might favor shorter templates, equally in patients and controls. Since sequencing was performed on cDNA, cells with high TCR expression could be over-represented.

V dropped 3 bases and J dropped 4 bases, with 12 bases sitting between them. From germline, CDR1 is SGHNT and CDR2 YYREEE (reference sequence). This CDR3 comprises 14 residues. There are a few counts of this clone. Its antigen is undetermined. The whole isolated RNA underwent reverse transcription, so sequencing captured expressed TCRB transcripts. Sequencing used immunoSEQ multiplex PCR; TCRdb keeps in-frame clones, though not all of them. The sample lists about 240,000 clones, about 25% seen once, with 3.5% to 4.5% in the top ten. The chain has TRBV5-4 and TRBJ2-3; a weak D match, TRBD2 (6 bases). The receptor was isolated from a man aged 25-40 years in good health. Sequencing was carried out using central memory CD4+ T cells from blood. CDR3 sequence: CASSWGLAADTQYF. DNA of the CDR3: TGTGCCAGCAGCTGGGGACTCGCGGCAGATACGCAGTATTTT.